This is a list of T cell receptor beta chains from one sample in a study of vaccination and CD4 T cells after COVID-19. Each CDR3 protein is one row after TCRdb ran MiXCR on the PCR reads. The sample carries roughly 20,000 distinct CDR3 sequences, roughly 56% recorded once. These TCRs' antigens remain unknown. The sequencing sample was made of CD4+ T cells from blood, cultured in vitro. These TCRs come from a human donor who had recovered from COVID-19. Both conserved end residues are part of each CDR3. The order of the fields is CDR3 protein, CDR3 DNA, D gene, clone size, J gene, V gene. D genes are given only for firm matches. For some rows the clone size is stated as once, few or many, or as a class when expanded; others skip it.

CDR3: CASFYWTGNNSPLHF
DNA: TGTGCCAGCTTTTACTGGACAGGGAACAATTCACCCCTCCACTTT
D: TRBD1
size: few
J: TRBJ1-6
V: TRBV2

CDR3: CALQRSSYNSPLHF
DNA: TGTGCTTTACAGAGGAGCTCCTATAATTCACCCCTCCACTTT
D: .
size: .
J: TRBJ1-6
V: TRBV6-1

CDR3: CASSQLSAGMNTEAFF
DNA: TGCGCCAGCAGCCAATTATCAGCAGGCATGAACACTGAAGCTTTCTTT
D: .
size: once
J: TRBJ1-1
V: TRBV5-4

CDR3: CASSYGQGDPYEQYF
DNA: TGTGCCAGCAGTTACGGGCAAGGGGACCCCTACGAGCAGTACTTC
D: .
size: .
J: TRBJ2-7
V: TRBV6-2/TRBV6-3

CDR3: CSASRTVRADTQYF
DNA: TGCAGTGCTAGTCGGACGGTTCGGGCAGATACGCAGTATTTT
D: .
size: few
J: TRBJ2-3
V: TRBV20-1

CDR3: CASSLDSLGGTDTQYF
DNA: TGTGCCAGCAGCTTAGACTCCCTGGGGGGCACAGATACGCAGTATTTT
D: .
size: .
J: TRBJ2-3
V: TRBV7-2

CDR3: CATSRDSWDRAYGYTF
DNA: TGTGCCACCAGCAGAGATAGTTGGGACAGGGCATATGGCTACACCTTC
D: TRBD1
size: few
J: TRBJ1-2
V: TRBV15

CDR3: CASGLGRDTQYF
DNA: TGTGCTAGTGGTTTGGGGCGAGATACGCAGTATTTT
D: .
size: .
J: TRBJ2-3
V: TRBV12-5

CDR3: CASSLTADQPQHF
DNA: TGTGCCAGCAGTCTGACAGCGGATCAGCCCCAGCATTTT
D: .
size: .
J: TRBJ1-5
V: TRBV6-1

CDR3: CASSNKGDRIFETQYF
DNA: TGTGCCAGTAGTAACAAAGGGGACAGGATCTTCGAGACCCAGTACTTC
D: TRBD1
size: .
J: TRBJ2-5
V: TRBV19

CDR3: CASSYSIQPRGRGAEAFF
DNA: TGTGCCAGCAGTTACTCGATTCAGCCTCGTGGGCGCGGGGCTGAAGCTTTCTTT
D: .
size: few
J: TRBJ1-1
V: TRBV6-2/TRBV6-3

CDR3: CSARSSGTSLYNEQFF
DNA: TGCAGTGCTAGATCTAGCGGGACTAGCCTTTACAATGAGCAGTTCTTC
D: TRBD2
size: .
J: TRBJ2-1
V: TRBV20-1

CDR3: CASSMGRVGTGVNTEAFF
DNA: TGTGCCAGCAGTATGGGCCGGGTGGGGACAGGAGTTAACACTGAAGCTTTCTTT
D: TRBD1
size: few
J: TRBJ1-1
V: TRBV6-1

CDR3: CASSSTSDGDTEAFF
DNA: TGTGCCAGCAGCTCCACCTCGGACGGTGACACTGAAGCTTTCTTT
D: .
size: .
J: TRBJ1-1
V: TRBV5-4

CDR3: CSARWRQGSGNEQFF
DNA: TGCAGTGCTAGGTGGCGACAGGGAAGCGGCAATGAGCAGTTCTTC
D: TRBD1
size: once
J: TRBJ2-1
V: TRBV20-1

CDR3: CASSQRITTPYNEQFF
DNA: TGTGCCAGCAGCCAGAGAATCACCACCCCCTACAATGAGCAGTTCTTC
D: .
size: .
J: TRBJ2-1
V: TRBV7-2

CDR3: CASSSDSMSTEAFF
DNA: TGTGCCAGCAGCTCAGACAGCATGAGCACTGAAGCTTTCTTT
D: .
size: .
J: TRBJ1-1
V: TRBV7-3

CDR3: CASSFGQGAGNTIYF
DNA: TGTGCCAGCAGCTTCGGACAGGGCGCTGGAAACACCATATATTTT
D: TRBD1
size: .
J: TRBJ1-3
V: TRBV7-3

CDR3: CASSPRTIRGEQYF
DNA: TGTGCCAGCAGCCCGAGGACAATTAGAGGCGAGCAGTACTTC
D: .
size: .
J: TRBJ2-7
V: TRBV7-8

CDR3: CASSIKATSTDTQYF
DNA: TGTGCCAGTAGTATAAAAGCGACTAGCACAGATACGCAGTATTTT
D: .
size: .
J: TRBJ2-3
V: TRBV19

CDR3: CASSLQRTNEQFF
DNA: TGTGCCAGCAGCTTACAAAGGACCAATGAGCAGTTCTTC
D: .
size: .
J: TRBJ2-1
V: TRBV11-2

CDR3: CASSGGEGTEAFF
DNA: TGTGCCAGCAGCGGAGGAGAAGGAACTGAAGCTTTCTTT
D: .
size: .
J: TRBJ1-1
V: TRBV7-6

CDR3: CASRYGTAYEQYF
DNA: TGTGCCAGCAGGTACGGGACAGCCTACGAGCAGTACTTC
D: TRBD1
size: .
J: TRBJ2-7
V: TRBV2

CDR3: CASSLTSDSNQPQHF
DNA: TGTGCCAGCAGCTTAACTTCCGATAGCAATCAGCCCCAGCATTTT
D: .
size: .
J: TRBJ1-5
V: TRBV11-2

CDR3: CASSSLADSYEQYF
DNA: TGTGCCAGCAGCTCTCTAGCCGACTCCTACGAGCAGTACTTC
D: .
size: once
J: TRBJ2-7
V: TRBV6-1

CDR3: CASSVDRVGNSPLHF
DNA: TGTGCCAGCTCAGTCGACAGGGTGGGTAATTCACCCCTCCACTTT
D: TRBD1
size: .
J: TRBJ1-6
V: TRBV18

CDR3: CASSPTGRETQYF
DNA: TGTGCCAGCAGCCCGACAGGGCGAGAGACCCAGTACTTC
D: TRBD1
size: .
J: TRBJ2-5
V: TRBV6-1

CDR3: CASSELAGAYNEQFF
DNA: TGCGCCAGCAGTGAGTTAGCGGGGGCATACAATGAGCAGTTCTTC
D: TRBD2
size: .
J: TRBJ2-1
V: TRBV10-2

CDR3: CASSEEANSNQPQHF
DNA: TGTGCCAGCAGTGAAGAAGCAAATAGCAATCAGCCCCAGCATTTT
D: .
size: .
J: TRBJ1-5
V: TRBV2

CDR3: CSALLAATDTQYF
DNA: TGCAGTGCTTTACTAGCGGCCACAGATACGCAGTATTTT
D: TRBD2
size: medium-sized
J: TRBJ2-3
V: TRBV20-1

CDR3: CASRGLGILGGYTF
DNA: TGTGCCAGCCGGGGCCTGGGGATTCTAGGGGGCTACACCTTC
D: .
size: few
J: TRBJ1-2
V: TRBV5-4

CDR3: CASSLAGGATYNEQFF
DNA: TGCGCCAGCAGCTTGGCCGGCGGAGCAACCTACAATGAGCAGTTCTTC
D: .
size: .
J: TRBJ2-1
V: TRBV5-1

CDR3: CAWSPGGAGSYTF
DNA: TGTGCCTGGAGTCCCGGGGGGGCGGGCAGCTACACCTTC
D: .
size: few
J: TRBJ1-2
V: TRBV30

CDR3: CSASSVSF
DNA: TGCAGTGCTAGCTCGGTCTCCTTC
D: .
size: .
J: TRBJ1-2
V: TRBV20-1

CDR3: CASSFRGDEQFF
DNA: TGTGCCAGCAGCTTTAGGGGGGATGAGCAGTTCTTC
D: .
size: .
J: TRBJ2-1
V: TRBV7-9

CDR3: CASSFGQVLTDTQYF
DNA: TGTGCCAGCAGCTTCGGACAGGTCCTCACAGATACGCAGTATTTT
D: TRBD1
size: .
J: TRBJ2-3
V: TRBV7-9

CDR3: CASNPWGASGTGELFF
DNA: TGTGCCAGCAATCCCTGGGGGGCTAGCGGCACCGGGGAGCTGTTTTTT
D: .
size: .
J: TRBJ2-2
V: TRBV27

CDR3: CASSETDGMYYEQYF
DNA: TGCGCCAGCAGCGAAACGGACGGGATGTATTACGAGCAGTACTTC
D: .
size: .
J: TRBJ2-7
V: TRBV5-1

CDR3: CASSRTGTYGYTF
DNA: TGTGCCAGCAGCCGGACAGGGACATATGGCTACACCTTC
D: TRBD1
size: .
J: TRBJ1-2
V: TRBV6-1

CDR3: CAWSRGEDTEAFF
DNA: TGTGCCTGGAGTAGAGGGGAGGACACTGAAGCTTTCTTT
D: .
size: .
J: TRBJ1-1
V: TRBV30